Listed here are 21 T cell receptor beta chains from one sample, sequenced in a study of T cells in Graves' hyperthyroidism and ophthalmopathy. RNA transcripts were the template for amplifying TCR beta CDR3 regions. The primer set for the first-round RT-PCR of the TCR CDR3 was HTBI. One entry per CDR3 protein results from TCRdb running MiXCR on the multiplex PCR reads. The table shows approximately 610,000 distinct CDR3 sequences, with under 15% occurring only once. The sequenced material came from blood. These receptors all come from a woman between 40 and 55 years old with Graves' ophthalmopathy.

This clonotype appeared many times. The V call is TRBV28, the J call TRBJ2-7; D call uncertain. Looked up from germline, CDR1 is MDHEN and CDR2 is SYDVKM. The CDR3 totals 11 residues. CDR3 nucleotides: TGTGCTTCCGGTCTTCTCGCCGAGCAGTACTTC. It translates to CASGLLAEQYF.

Ten or more counts support this clonotype. The rearrangement links TRBV7-9 to TRBJ1-2, with D maybe TRBD1 (6 bases). The CDR3 runs to 13 residues. CDR1 is SEHNR, CDR2 FQNEAQ, per germline (reference sequence). V lost 5 bases, J lost 7 bases, and 14 bases lay in between. Here the CDR3 reads CASSQGSLFGYTF. CDR3 in DNA: TGTGCCAGCAGCCAGGGGTCCCTTTTTGGCTACACCTTC.

This clonotype was counted ten times or more. This chain links TRBV11-1 with TRBJ2-7, with 7 bases fitting TRBD2. Losses at the gene ends were 4 bases for V and 5 bases for J; bases not matched to a gene: 8. This CDR3 is 14 amino acids long. Germline loops: CDR1 SGHAT, CDR2 FQDESV (reference sequence). The CDR3 DNA sequence: TGTGCCAGCAGCTCTCAGCGGGACTCGAACGAGCAGTACTTC. Amino acid sequence: CASSSQRDSNEQYF.

This clonotype was seen repeatedly, ten times or more. The chain joins TRBV29-1 to TRBJ1-2; tentative D call: TRBD1 (5 bases). In germline, CDR1 is SQVTM, CDR2 ANQGSEA. The CDR3 is 13 amino acids. V was pared by 4 bases and J by 4 bases, with 13 bases between. DNA for the CDR3: TGCAGCGTTGTCCGGACCGACAGCTATGGCTACACCTTC. Translated: CSVVRTDSYGYTF.

This clonotype was observed a handful of times. This chain joins TRBV6-2 or TRBV6-3 and TRBJ2-2, with D perhaps given as TRBD1 or TRBD2 (5 bases each). Germline V CDR1 and CDR2: MNHEY, SVGEGT. Trimming left V 2 bases short and J 6 bases short, with 7 bases between. The CDR3 runs 13 residues. CDR3 loop: CASSYVGAGELFF. In DNA, the CDR3 is TGTGCCAGCAGTTACGTGGGGGCCGGGGAGCTGTTTTTT.

There are many counts of this clonotype. This rearrangement joins TRBV4-3 to TRBJ2-7, with D uncertain. The CDR3 covers 14 residues. From germline, CDR1 is LGHNA and CDR2 YSLEER. Deletions cut 1 base from V and 0 bases from J, with 7 bases between. CDR3 sequence reads: CASSQAWNSYEQYF. CDR3 nucleotides: TGCGCCAGCAGCCAAGCGTGGAACTCCTACGAGCAGTACTTC.

This clonotype was detected a few times. The chain employs TRBV9 and TRBJ2-7; unclear D gene. Germline CDR1 is SGDLS and CDR2 is YYNGEE. The CDR3 sequence is 13 residues long. V was clipped by 3 bases and J by 0 bases, with 7 bases between them. The CDR3 nucleotides are TGTGCCAGCAGCGCACACAGCTCCTACGAGCAGTACTTC. The encoded protein is CASSAHSSYEQYF.

In its sample, this clonotype was seen a few times. At one end, the junction sequence differs from germline, possibly due to a read error. The rearrangement links TRBV12-3 or TRBV12-4 to TRBJ2-7, with TRBD1 matching over 11 bases. The CDR3 spans 13 residues. CDR3 DNA sequence: TGTGCCAGCGGACAGGGGGCGGTCTACGAGCGGTACTTC. It is translated as CASGQGAVYERYF.

This clonotype was counted ten times or more. The chain links TRBV5-5 to TRBJ2-7, with D perhaps matching TRBD2 (6 bases). The germline CDR1 and CDR2 sequences are SGHKS and YYEKEE (reference sequence). This CDR3 has 15 amino acids. V lost 7 bases to trimming and J lost 0 bases, with 17 bases between them. The CDR3 DNA reads TGTGCCAGCGGCTGGGGCGCGGGGAGCTCCTACGAGCAGTACTTC. It specifies CASGWGAGSSYEQYF.

Turning to this clonotype: A much more abundant neighbour one base away suggests this may be a read error. This chain links TRBV5-8 with TRBJ2-5; TRBD1 agrees at 11 bases. This CDR3 has 15 amino acids. The germline gives CDR1 SGHTS, CDR2 YDEGEE. After removal of 4 bases from V and 6 bases from J, the junction contained 8 bases not matched to a gene. The CDR3 region has the DNA TGTGCCAGCAGCAGAGGGACAGGGGGACGAAAGACCCAGTACTTC. Translation: CASSRGTGGRKTQYF.

This clonotype has just a few counts. V and J are TRBV2 and TRBJ2-7; D uncertain. The CDR3 has 13 amino acids. Trimming left V 6 bases short and J 0 bases short, with 9 bases between. Germline CDR1 is SNHLY and CDR2 is FYNNEI. This CDR3 is CASRASPSYEQYF. In DNA, the CDR3 is TGTGCCAGCAGGGCATCCCCCTCCTACGAGCAGTACTTC.

This clonotype was found a few times. This chain links TRBV19 with TRBJ1-1; weak D call: TRBD1 (6 bases). Trimming stripped 2 bases from V and 4 bases from J, with 14 bases between. The CDR3 extends over 15 amino acids. Germline values: CDR1 LNHDA, CDR2 SQIVND (reference sequence). The CDR3 bases are TGTGCCAGTAGTATAATGGGGGGCTCCGGCACTGAAGCTTTCTTT. It yields the protein CASSIMGGSGTEAFF.

This chain links TRBV29-1 with TRBJ2-7; TRBD1 aligns across 10 bases. The CDR3 is 17 amino acids. Unmatched junction bases numbered 11, after V lost 1 base and J lost 2 bases. CDR1 SQVTM and CDR2 ANQGSEA come from the germline V gene. CDR3 amino acids: CSVEGHPTGTGAYEQYF. Here the CDR3 DNA reads TGCAGCGTTGAAGGGCACCCGACCGGGACAGGGGCCTACGAGCAGTACTTC.

In this sample, this clonotype turned up many times. DNA for the CDR3: TGTGCCAGCAGTTACAGGGCTAGCGGGAGCTCCTACGAGCAGTACTTC. Its protein product is CASSYRASGSSYEQYF. The chain couples TRBV6-5 to TRBJ2-7; 10 bases map to TRBD2. J was trimmed by 0 bases and V by 2 bases; bases with no gene match: 4. The CDR3 has 16 amino acids. The V gene's germline CDR1 is MNHEY and CDR2 SVGAGI.

This clonotype was detected ten times or more. The genes are TRBV30 and TRBJ2-7; D possibly uses TRBD1 or TRBD2 (5 bases each). The ends were cut back, 4 bases at V and 2 bases at J, with 9 bases in the middle. Germline-derived CDR1 and CDR2 are GTSNPN and SVGIG (reference sequence). The CDR3 totals 12 residues. The CDR3 nucleotides read TGTGCCTGGAATGAGGGGCCCTACGAGCAGTACTTC. Its translation: CAWNEGPYEQYF.

This clonotype was recorded at least ten times. The chain recombines TRBV28 with TRBJ1-1, with D hard to call. CDR1 is MDHEN and CDR2 is SYDVKM in the germline V gene. The CDR3 is 13 residues long. Trimming stripped 7 bases from V and 0 bases from J, with 9 bases between. The CDR3 spells CASTGSMNTEAFF. CDR3 in DNA: TGTGCCAGCACCGGGTCCATGAACACTGAAGCTTTCTTT. The whole variable domain, remainder taken from reference TRBV28 and TRBJ1-1, is DVKVTQSSRYLVKRTGEKVFLECVQDMDHENMFWYRQDPGLGLRLIYFSYDVKMKEKGDIPEGYSVSREKKERFSLILESASTNQTSMYLCASTGSMNTEAFFGQGTRLTVV.

This chain uses TRBV10-3 with TRBJ2-2; 7 positions match TRBD2. Germline V gene data show CDR1 as ENHRY and CDR2 as SYGVKD. The V and J ends lost 5 bases and 5 bases, in that order; junction bases with no gene match: 11. This CDR3 comprises 16 residues. The CDR3 sequence: CAISTNWRGGTGELFF. The CDR3 nucleotides read TGTGCCATCAGTACAAACTGGCGGGGAGGGACCGGGGAGCTGTTTTTT.

This sequence joins TRBV4-2 and TRBJ1-1; TRBD1 agrees at 10 bases. CDR1 and CDR2 (germline): LGHNA, YNFKEQ. Germline trimming cut 3 bases from V and 0 bases from J; bases unmatched to any gene: 4. The CDR3 totals 16 residues. This CDR3 is CASSHRQGALNTEAFF. Here the CDR3 DNA reads TGTGCCAGCAGCCATCGACAGGGGGCGTTGAACACTGAAGCTTTCTTT.

This clonotype was detected ten times or more. CDR3 DNA: TGTGCCAGCAGTTACAGGGGACAGGGGAATCAGCCCCAGCATTTT. Its translation is CASSYRGQGNQPQHF. V and J are TRBV6-2 or TRBV6-3 and TRBJ1-5; the match to TRBD1 covers 10 bases. CDR3 length: 15 amino acids. CDR1 and CDR2 (germline): MNHEY, SVGEGT. Unmatched junction bases numbered 2, after V lost 2 bases and J lost 4 bases.

In this sample, this clonotype turned up many times. The rearrangement joins TRBV2 to TRBJ1-2; no firm D call. V was shortened by 5 bases and J by 4 bases, with 11 bases between the two germline ends. This CDR3 is 13 amino acids long. Germline V CDR1 and CDR2: SNHLY, FYNNEI. The CDR3 region is CASSNLEFYGYTF. The CDR3 region has the DNA TGTGCCAGCAGTAACCTAGAGTTCTATGGCTACACCTTC.

V usage is TRBV12-3 or TRBV12-4 and J usage is TRBJ1-1; D not certain. This CDR3 has 14 amino acids. With 3 bases removed from V and 3 bases from J, the gap between germline ends came to 11 bases. CDR3 nucleotides: TGTGCCAGCAGTTTCGACGGACTGTACACTGAAGCTTTCTTT. Translated: CASSFDGLYTEAFF.